What follows is one TCR beta chain and its context. Germline CDR1 reads DFQATT; CDR2 reads SNEGSKA (reference sequence). V dropped 6 bases and J dropped 5 bases, with 19 bases sitting between them. The CDR3 runs to 14 residues. TCRdb re-analysed the 5' RACE reads in MiXCR, keeping a single row per CDR3 protein. In the table there are 1.5 million to 2 million distinct CDR3 sequences, about 31% of which are singletons. This specimen belongs to a study of identical twins. Material for sequencing was cord blood. The sequence came from a newborn girl in good health. The chain joins TRBV20-1 to TRBJ1-1; a weak D match, TRBD1 (6 bases). This CDR3 is CSADRGQGGTEAFF. The CDR3, as DNA: TGCAGTGCAGATCGGGGGCAGGGTGGGACTGAAGCTTTCTTT.